This TCR beta chain emerged from a study of T-cell memory formation after mild COVID-19. Study-wide background: TCR clusters largely stayed donor specific.

V lost 5 bases and J lost 11, with 12 bases in between. Looked up from germline, CDR1 is SGHVS and CDR2 is FNYEAQ. The CDR3 extends over 11 amino acids. Study-wide results and caveats: There was a balanced CD4/CD8 profile in clones contracting day 15 to 85, and later expanders leaned CD4+.

This clonotype was counted between two and nine times. The antigen is unknown. Constant-segment primers and 5'RACE yielded cDNA libraries for TCR alpha and TCR beta, each carrying sample barcodes and UMIs. A single record per CDR3 protein comes from TCRdb applying MiXCR to the 5' RACE reads. The sample yields 250,000 to 350,000 distinct CDR3 sequences, about a sixth seen once. The receptor comes from a man aged 18 to 30 who had mild COVID-19 (a few samples of this study predate the infection). Cell type and time point are not known. Material for sequencing was PBMCs or a T cell subset sorted from them (not recorded which). The chain couples TRBV7-6 to TRBJ1-1; D call uncertain. The CDR3 nucleotides are TGTGCCAGCAGCCACAGCCTGGGGGCTTTCTTT. It translates to CASSHSLGAFF.